These 30 T cell receptor beta chains originate from one sample sequenced in a study of blood T cell repertoires in COVID-19. Libraries were prepared by immunoSEQ multiplex PCR; TCRdb keeps only in-frame clonotypes and omits some of them. The table lists around 280,000 clones, around 87% of them singletons, with 1.3% in the top ten. Sequencing was done on a sample of peripheral blood. Source of these receptors: a man aged 65-85 years with acute or convalescent COVID-19.

This chain connects TRBV6-2 or TRBV6-3 to TRBJ2-1; possible D gene TRBD2, 5 bases. Trimming stripped 6 bases from V and 0 bases from J, with 27 bases between. This CDR3 has 20 amino acids. CDR1 is MNHEY and CDR2 is SVGEGT in the germline V gene. The CDR3 DNA follows: TGTGCCAGCAGCCAACCCGAGGGTGGGCTACTCATCAGCTCCTACAATGAGCAGTTCTTC. Protein: CASSQPEGGLLISSYNEQFF.

The chain combines TRBV5-4 with TRBJ2-1; TRBD2 agrees at 9 bases. The CDR3 extends over 14 amino acids. Germline V gives CDR1 SGHNT, CDR2 YYREEE (reference sequence). V trimming: 3 bases; J trimming: 8 bases; junction bases outside the gene matches: 6. CDR3: CASSWTSAGYEQFF. Written as DNA, the CDR3 is TGTGCCAGCAGCTGGACTAGCGCCGGGTATGAGCAGTTCTTC.

The V and J genes are TRBV6-2 or TRBV6-3 and TRBJ2-3; 7 bases align to TRBD2. Germline CDR1 is MNHEY and CDR2 is SVGEGT. This CDR3 contains 16 residues. V lost 6 bases to trimming and J lost 6 bases; unmatched junction nucleotides: 15. CDR3 residues: CASSSFKSGIPDTQYF. The CDR3 bases are TGTGCCAGCAGCTCCTTCAAGAGCGGGATTCCGGATACGCAGTATTTT.

The V call is TRBV21-1, the J call TRBJ2-4; the table's D call of TRBD1 was not tested on the DNA. TRBV21-1 is recorded as a pseudogene. The CDR3 is 17 amino acids. CDR3 amino acids: CASSNYRQGKGKNIQYF. The CDR3 region has the DNA TGTGCCAGCAGCAACTACCGACAGGGGAAAGGCAAAAACATTCAGTACTTC.

This clone came up once. The V gene is TRBV20-1, the J gene TRBJ1-2; TRBD1 matches 9 bases. Germline trimming cut 3 bases from V and 7 bases from J; bases unmatched to any gene: 9. The CDR3 is made up of 14 amino acids. Germline V CDR1 and CDR2: DFQATT, SNEGSKA (reference sequence). The CDR3 nucleotides are TGCAGTGCTAGTCCCCGACAGGGGGTAAGTGGCTACACCTTC. As protein: CSASPRQGVSGYTF.

Regarding this clone: Other DNA sequences in this sample translate to the same CDR3. This chain joins TRBV5-1 and TRBJ2-3; D is ambiguous. Per the germline V gene, CDR1 is SGHRS and CDR2 is YFSETQ. Trimming shortened V by 0 bases and J by 4 bases, and 3 bases separated the two germline ends. The CDR3 sequence is 12 residues long. CDR3 region: CASSLEPDTQYF. CDR3 nucleotides: TGCGCCAGCAGCTTGGAGCCAGATACGCAGTATTTT.

The V gene is TRBV28, the J gene TRBJ2-2; TRBD2 agrees at 13 bases. The V gene end was trimmed by 6 bases and the J gene end by 5 bases; junction bases not matched to a gene: 3. Germline CDR1 is MDHEN and CDR2 is SYDVKM. The CDR3 covers 15 residues. The CDR3 nucleotides are TGTGCCAGCAGCATACTAGCGGGGGGGACCGGGGAGCTGTTTTTT. Translating it yields CASSILAGGTGELFF.

This rearrangement joins TRBV6-1 to TRBJ2-7; D is ambiguous. The ends were cut back, 3 bases at V and 4 bases at J, with 13 bases in the middle. Germline lookup yields CDR1 MNHNS and CDR2 SASEGT. The CDR3 runs to 14 residues. CDR3 sequence: CASSDPYTRYEQYF. DNA of the CDR3: TGTGCCAGCAGTGACCCTTACACACGATACGAGCAGTACTTC.

This chain joins TRBV5-1 and TRBJ2-2, with TRBD1 matching over 8 bases. With V trimmed by 1 base and J by 8 bases, 4 bases remained unmatched. This CDR3 spans 14 amino acids. Germline V gene sequence: CDR1 SGHRS, CDR2 YFSETQ. CDR3 loop: CASSLQGATGELFF. Here the CDR3 DNA reads TGCGCCAGCAGCTTGCAGGGGGCGACGGGGGAGCTGTTTTTT.

This clone has a handful of counts. Here the CDR3 DNA reads TGTGCCAGTAGTATAGATCGGGGGAAATATGGCTACACCTTC. It is translated as CASSIDRGKYGYTF. The rearrangement uses TRBV19 and TRBJ1-2; a possible D gene is TRBD1 (5 bases). The length of the CDR3 is 14 residues. V was cut by 0 bases and J by 5 bases, with 10 bases left in between. CDR1 is LNHDA and CDR2 is SQIVND in the germline V gene (reference sequence).

This sequence joins TRBV5-1 and TRBJ1-2; a possible D gene is TRBD1 (6 bases). Trimming took off 2 bases at V and 6 bases at J, with 26 bases between the two ends. The CDR3 has 18 amino acids. Germline V lookup: CDR1 SGHRS, CDR2 YFSETQ. The CDR3 here is CASSFPDSLVGLNHGYTF. The DNA for the CDR3 is TGCGCCAGCAGCTTCCCGGACAGCCTCGTGGGGCTGAATCATGGCTACACCTTC.

This clone was found a few times. Other DNA sequences within the sample encode an identical CDR3. The chain uses TRBV19 and TRBJ2-2, with 8 positions matching TRBD1. Germline values: CDR1 LNHDA, CDR2 SQIVND (reference sequence). V dropped 2 bases and J dropped 6; count of bases not matched to a gene: 2. The CDR3 contains 14 residues. CDR3 residues: CASSIQGAAGELFF. Here the CDR3 DNA reads TGTGCCAGTAGTATACAGGGGGCGGCCGGGGAGCTGTTTTTT. Full variable domain (missing parts from reference TRBV19 and TRBJ2-2): DGGITQSPKYLFRKEGQNVTLSCEQNLNHDAMYWYRQDPGQGLRLIYYSQIVNDFQKGDIAEGYSVSREKKESFPLTVTSAQKNPTAFYLCASSIQGAAGELFFGEGSRLTVL.

The rearrangement links TRBV7-6 to TRBJ2-7; a weak D match, TRBD1 (7 bases). V gave up 0 bases and J gave up 3 bases, with 21 bases separating them. The germline gives CDR1 SGHVS, CDR2 FNYEAQ. This CDR3 is built from 18 residues. CDR3 sequence reads: CASSLANLGQGGGYEQYF. CDR3 bases: TGTGCCAGCAGCTTAGCCAACCTGGGTCAGGGGGGAGGCTACGAGCAGTACTTC.

The J gene is TRBJ2-7, the V gene TRBV9; possible D gene TRBD2, 6 bases. With 3 bases removed from V and 4 bases from J, the gap between germline ends came to 14 bases. From germline, CDR1 is SGDLS and CDR2 YYNGEE. CDR3 size: 14 residues. CDR3 loop: CASSEGDGGYEQYF. In DNA form, the CDR3 reads TGTGCCAGCAGCGAGGGAGATGGGGGGTACGAGCAGTACTTC.

Remarks on this clone: Different DNA sequences within this sample yield the same CDR3. V usage is TRBV10-3 and J usage is TRBJ2-3, with TRBD1 matching 7 bases. The CDR3 runs 15 residues. CDR1 is ENHRY and CDR2 is SYGVKD in the germline V gene. Trimming at V came to 6 bases and at J to 0 bases, leaving 6 bases not matched to a gene. The CDR3: CAISAGTASTDTQYF. The CDR3 DNA reads as TGTGCCATCAGCGCCGGGACAGCAAGCACAGATACGCAGTATTTT.

This clone occurred a few times. The chain links TRBV30 to TRBJ2-7, with TRBD2 matching 8 bases. The length of the CDR3 is 16 residues. CDR1 and CDR2 (germline): GTSNPN, SVGIG (reference sequence). The V and J ends lost 0 bases and 0 bases, in that order; junction bases with no gene match: 7. The CDR3 nucleotides read TGTGCCTGGAGTGTACGGTTAGCGGGGCCCTCCTACGAGCAGTACTTC. Protein sequence: CAWSVRLAGPSYEQYF.

This rearrangement joins TRBV19 to TRBJ1-4, with 7 bases lining up with TRBD1. CDR3 length: 17 residues. Losses at the gene ends were 3 bases for V and 5 bases for J; bases not matched to a gene: 12. Germline-derived CDR1 and CDR2 are LNHDA and SQIVND (reference sequence). CDR3 loop: CASSIAATGERNEKLFF. CDR3 bases: TGTGCCAGTAGTATCGCGGCCACAGGGGAGAGGAATGAAAAACTGTTTTTT.

The rearrangement links TRBV9 to TRBJ1-2, with a tentative D call TRBD1 (5 bases). The germline gives CDR1 SGDLS, CDR2 YYNGEE. CDR3 length: 17 residues. With 0 bases removed from V and 0 bases from J, the gap between germline ends came to 15 bases. The CDR3 here is CASSVGVRTRTNYGYTF. Here the CDR3 DNA reads TGTGCCAGCAGCGTAGGGGTCAGGACAAGAACTAACTATGGCTACACCTTC.

V gene TRBV3-1 (or the pseudogene TRBV3-2) combines with J gene TRBJ2-7; D remains ambiguous. V lost 2 bases to trimming and J lost 6 bases, with 8 bases between them. Germline V gene data show CDR1 as LGHDT and CDR2 as YNNKEL (reference sequence). The CDR3 extends over 12 amino acids. CDR3 DNA: TGTGCCAGCAGCCAAAATGTCGTCGAGCAGTACTTC. Translated: CASSQNVVEQYF.

The chain has TRBV7-2 and TRBJ1-1, with D possibly being TRBD1 (5 bases). Germline V gives CDR1 SGHTA, CDR2 FQGNSA. The length of the CDR3 is 15 residues. V lost 3 bases, J lost 4 bases, and 15 bases lay in between. Written as DNA, the CDR3 is TGTGCCAGCAGCTTGTGGACGGGGGGACGCACTGAAGCTTTCTTT. This gives the protein CASSLWTGGRTEAFF.

This clone was counted a single time. The V gene is TRBV30, the J gene TRBJ1-5; 7 bases are shared with TRBD1. Per germline, CDR1 GTSNPN and CDR2 SVGIG (reference sequence). V dropped 3 bases and J dropped 4; count of bases not matched to a gene: 18. CDR3 size: 18 residues. CDR3 in DNA: TGTGCCTGGAGCCACCCATCTCACACAGGGGCACTAAATCAGCCCCAGCATTTT. This sequence encodes CAWSHPSHTGALNQPQHF.

The rearrangement links TRBV6-5 to TRBJ1-2, with D unclear. From germline, CDR1 is MNHEY and CDR2 SVGAGI. V was clipped by 2 bases and J by 7 bases, with 11 bases between them. The CDR3 is 13 residues long. The CDR3: CASSYVVSSGYTF. The CDR3 bases are TGTGCCAGCAGTTACGTGGTATCTAGTGGCTACACCTTC.

As for this clone: This specimen includes other DNA sequences encoding the same CDR3. The chain couples TRBV7-9 to TRBJ2-3; 12 bases match TRBD2. The J segment lost 5 bases and the V segment lost 2 bases, leaving 2 bases of the junction unmatched. CDR1 and CDR2 (germline): SEHNR, FQNEAQ (reference sequence). The CDR3 is made up of 15 amino acids. For the CDR3, the DNA is TGTGCCAGCAGCTTAACTAGCGGGAGGATAGATACGCAGTATTTT. Protein sequence: CASSLTSGRIDTQYF.

A word on this clone: The same CDR3 also results from other DNA sequences found in this sample. CDR3 in DNA: TGTGCCAGCAGCTCCGGACTAGCGGCCTACAATGAGCAGTTCTTC. It is translated as CASSSGLAAYNEQFF. V usage is TRBV7-2 and J usage is TRBJ2-1, with 10 positions matching TRBD2. Germline V gene data show CDR1 as SGHTA and CDR2 as FQGNSA. The CDR3 spans 15 residues. Losses at the gene ends were 4 bases for V and 2 bases for J; bases not matched to a gene: 2.

The V call is TRBV7-2, the J call TRBJ2-1; 8 positions match TRBD2. The CDR3 length is 16 residues. Germline V gene sequence: CDR1 SGHTA, CDR2 FQGNSA. J lost 0 bases, V lost 4 bases, and 5 bases had no gene match. CDR3 loop: CASSSQRGSSYNEQFF. The DNA for the CDR3 is TGTGCCAGCAGCTCACAGCGGGGGAGCTCCTACAATGAGCAGTTCTTC.

The J gene is TRBJ2-6, the V gene TRBV10-3; D possibly corresponds to TRBD1 (6 bases). Trimming removed 4 bases from V and 1 base from J, with 14 bases in between. The germline V gene has CDR1 ENHRY and CDR2 SYGVKD. The CDR3 length is 17 residues. The DNA of the CDR3 is TGTGCCATCAGTGCGTCAGGGCAGGGGTCTGGGGCCAACGTCCTGACTTTC. Its protein product is CAISASGQGSGANVLTF.

This sequence joins TRBV11-2 and TRBJ2-7; 10 bases map to TRBD2. The germline V gene has CDR1 SGHAT and CDR2 FQNNGV. This CDR3 comprises 15 residues. V lost 3 bases and J lost 7; bases outside the gene matches: 9. CDR3 loop: CASSLESGRVGEQYF. In nucleotides, the CDR3 is TGTGCCAGCAGCTTGGAAAGCGGGAGGGTTGGAGAGCAGTACTTC.

V usage is TRBV5-6 and J usage is TRBJ2-1; 9 bases align to TRBD2. The CDR3 is 16 amino acids. Unmatched junction bases numbered 3, after V lost 2 bases and J lost 0 bases. Germline V gene lookup returns CDR1 SGHDT and CDR2 YYEEEE. CDR3 DNA: TGTGCCAGCAGCTTATTAGCGGGAGCCTCCTACAATGAGCAGTTCTTC. It is translated as CASSLLAGASYNEQFF. The full variable domain, in which reference TRBV5-6 and TRBJ2-1 provide the parts outside the CDR3, is DAGVTQSPTHLIKTRGQQVTLRCSPKSGHDTVSWYQQALGQGPQFIFQYYEEEERQRGNFPDRFSGHQFPNYSSELNVNALLLGDSALYLCASSLLAGASYNEQFFGPGTRLTVL.

V gene TRBV15 combines with J gene TRBJ1-2, with D possibly matching TRBD1 (6 bases). The CDR3 sequence is 15 residues long. The ends were cut back, 0 bases at V and 8 bases at J, with 16 bases in the middle. Germline CDR1 and CDR2: LNHNV and YYDKDF (reference sequence). CDR3 nucleotides: TGTGCCACCAGCAGAGAGGTGCCAGGGGAGGGAGGCTACACCTTC. It is translated as CATSREVPGEGGYTF.

V usage is TRBV4-3 and J usage is TRBJ2-7; D is perhaps TRBD2 (5 bases). Per the germline V gene, CDR1 is LGHNA and CDR2 is YSLEER. Deletions cut 5 bases from V and 3 bases from J, with 14 bases between. This CDR3 spans 14 amino acids. The CDR3 region is CASSLIGGGYEQYF. The CDR3 coding sequence is TGCGCCAGCAGCTTAATTGGAGGAGGCTACGAGCAGTACTTC.